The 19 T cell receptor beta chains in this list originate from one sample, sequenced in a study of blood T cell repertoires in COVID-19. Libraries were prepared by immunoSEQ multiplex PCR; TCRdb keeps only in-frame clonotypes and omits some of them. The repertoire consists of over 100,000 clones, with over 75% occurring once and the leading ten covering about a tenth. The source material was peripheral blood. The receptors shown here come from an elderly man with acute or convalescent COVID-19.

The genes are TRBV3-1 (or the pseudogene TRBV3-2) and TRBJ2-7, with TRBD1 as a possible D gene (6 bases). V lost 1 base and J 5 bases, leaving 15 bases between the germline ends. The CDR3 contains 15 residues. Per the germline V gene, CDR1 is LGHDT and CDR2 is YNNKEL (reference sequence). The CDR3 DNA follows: TGTGCCAGCAGCCAAGCGACACAGGGATTCCACGAGCAGTACTTC. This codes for CASSQATQGFHEQYF.

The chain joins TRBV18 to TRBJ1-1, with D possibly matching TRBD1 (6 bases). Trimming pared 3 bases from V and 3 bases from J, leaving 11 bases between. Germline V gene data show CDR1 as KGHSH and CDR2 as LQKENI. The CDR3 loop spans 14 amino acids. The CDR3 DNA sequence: TGTGCCAGCTCACCGGACGGGACATACACTGAAGCTTTCTTT. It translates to CASSPDGTYTEAFF.

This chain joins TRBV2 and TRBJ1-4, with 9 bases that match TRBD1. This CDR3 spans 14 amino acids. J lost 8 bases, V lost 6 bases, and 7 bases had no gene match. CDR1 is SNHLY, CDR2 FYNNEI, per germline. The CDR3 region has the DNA TGTGCCAGCAGCTTGGGACAGGGAGGCGAAAAACTGTTTTTT. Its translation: CASSLGQGGEKLFF.

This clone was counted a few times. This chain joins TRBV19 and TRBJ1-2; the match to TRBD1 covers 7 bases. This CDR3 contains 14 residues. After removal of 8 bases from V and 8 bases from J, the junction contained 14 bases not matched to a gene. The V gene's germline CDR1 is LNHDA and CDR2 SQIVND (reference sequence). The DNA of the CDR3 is TGTGCCAGTTCTGCCGGGACAGTAAGGATCGGCTACACCTTC. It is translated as CASSAGTVRIGYTF.

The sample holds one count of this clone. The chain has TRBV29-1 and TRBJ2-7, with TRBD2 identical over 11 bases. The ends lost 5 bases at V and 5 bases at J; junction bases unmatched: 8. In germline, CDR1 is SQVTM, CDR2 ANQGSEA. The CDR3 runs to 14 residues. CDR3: CSVYGLAGFDEQYF. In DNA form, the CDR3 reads TGCAGCGTTTATGGACTAGCGGGCTTTGACGAGCAGTACTTC.

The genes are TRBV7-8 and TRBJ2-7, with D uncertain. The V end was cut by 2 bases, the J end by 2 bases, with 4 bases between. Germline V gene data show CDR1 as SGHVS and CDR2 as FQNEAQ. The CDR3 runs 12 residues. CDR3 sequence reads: CASSLSPYEQYF. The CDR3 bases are TGTGCCAGCAGCTTATCTCCCTACGAGCAGTACTTC.

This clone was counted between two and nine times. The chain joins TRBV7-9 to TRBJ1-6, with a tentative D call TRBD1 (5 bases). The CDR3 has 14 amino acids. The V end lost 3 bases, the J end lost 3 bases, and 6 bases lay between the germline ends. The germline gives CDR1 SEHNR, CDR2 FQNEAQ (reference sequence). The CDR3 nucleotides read TGTGCCAGCAGCTTTGACAGCTATAATTCACCCCTCCACTTT. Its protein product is CASSFDSYNSPLHF.

CDR3 sequence: CASSWTGKLSPLHF. In nucleotides, the CDR3 is TGCGCCAGCAGCTGGACAGGGAAGTTATCACCCCTCCACTTT. The J gene is TRBJ1-6, the V gene TRBV5-1; 8 nucleotides line up with TRBD1. Germline V gives CDR1 SGHRS, CDR2 YFSETQ. J was trimmed by 10 bases and V by 3 bases; bases with no gene match: 6. CDR3 length: 14 residues.

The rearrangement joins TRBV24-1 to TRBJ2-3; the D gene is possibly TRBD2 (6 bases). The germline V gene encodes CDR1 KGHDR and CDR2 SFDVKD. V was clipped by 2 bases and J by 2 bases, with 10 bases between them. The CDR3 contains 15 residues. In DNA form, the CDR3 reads TGTGCCACCAGTGATTCTAGCGATTCCACAGATACGCAGTATTTT. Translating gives CATSDSSDSTDTQYF.

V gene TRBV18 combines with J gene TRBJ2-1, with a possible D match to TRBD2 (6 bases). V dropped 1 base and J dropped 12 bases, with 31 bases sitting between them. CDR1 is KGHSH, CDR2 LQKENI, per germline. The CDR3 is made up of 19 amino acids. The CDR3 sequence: CASSPQAGYTMRFQVGQFF. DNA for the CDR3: TGTGCCAGCTCACCACAGGCGGGGTACACAATGAGGTTCCAGGTGGGGCAGTTCTTC.

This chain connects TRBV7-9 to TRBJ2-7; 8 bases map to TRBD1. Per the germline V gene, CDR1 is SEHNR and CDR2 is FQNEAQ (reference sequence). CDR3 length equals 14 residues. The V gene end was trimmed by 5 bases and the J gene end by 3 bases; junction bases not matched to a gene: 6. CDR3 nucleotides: TGTGCCAGCAGCCCCGCTGGACAGGGCTACGAGCAGTACTTC. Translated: CASSPAGQGYEQYF. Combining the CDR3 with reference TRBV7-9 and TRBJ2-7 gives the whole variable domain DTGVSQNPRHKITKRGQNVTFRCDPISEHNRLYWYRQTLGQGPEFLTYFQNEAQLEKSRLLSDRFSAERPKGSFSTLEIQRTEQGDSAMYLCASSPAGQGYEQYFGPGTRLTVT.

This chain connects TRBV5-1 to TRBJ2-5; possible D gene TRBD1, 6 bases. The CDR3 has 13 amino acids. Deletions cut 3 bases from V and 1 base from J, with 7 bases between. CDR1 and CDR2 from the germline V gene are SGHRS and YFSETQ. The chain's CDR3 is CASSWTAQETQYF. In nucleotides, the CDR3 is TGCGCCAGCAGCTGGACAGCCCAAGAGACCCAGTACTTC.

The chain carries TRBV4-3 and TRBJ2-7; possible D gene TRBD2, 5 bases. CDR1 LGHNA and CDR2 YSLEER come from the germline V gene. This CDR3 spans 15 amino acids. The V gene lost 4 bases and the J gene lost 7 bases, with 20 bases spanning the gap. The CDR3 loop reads CASSLNSRGPEEQYF. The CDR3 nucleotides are TGCGCCAGCAGCCTCAACTCCCGGGGTCCAGAGGAGCAGTACTTC.

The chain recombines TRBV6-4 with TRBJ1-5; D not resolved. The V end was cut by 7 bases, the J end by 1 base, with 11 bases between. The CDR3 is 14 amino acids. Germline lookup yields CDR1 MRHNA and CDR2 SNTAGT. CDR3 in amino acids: CASTRPGSNQPQHF. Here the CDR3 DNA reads TGTGCCAGCACGCGGCCGGGGAGCAATCAGCCCCAGCATTTT.

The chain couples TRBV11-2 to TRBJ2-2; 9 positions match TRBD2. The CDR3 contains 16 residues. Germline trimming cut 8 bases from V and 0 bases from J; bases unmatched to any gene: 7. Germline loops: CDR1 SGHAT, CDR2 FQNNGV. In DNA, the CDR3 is TGTGCCAGCCCTCGGGTAGCGGGGGCGAACACCGGGGAGCTGTTTTTT. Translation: CASPRVAGANTGELFF.

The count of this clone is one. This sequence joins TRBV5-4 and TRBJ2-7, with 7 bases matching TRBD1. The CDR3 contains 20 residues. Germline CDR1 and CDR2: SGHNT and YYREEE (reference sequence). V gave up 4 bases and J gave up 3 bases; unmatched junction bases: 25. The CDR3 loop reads CASSADRRSDGVVGDYEQYF. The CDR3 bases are TGTGCCAGCAGCGCGGACAGGAGGTCGGATGGGGTGGTTGGGGACTACGAGCAGTACTTC.

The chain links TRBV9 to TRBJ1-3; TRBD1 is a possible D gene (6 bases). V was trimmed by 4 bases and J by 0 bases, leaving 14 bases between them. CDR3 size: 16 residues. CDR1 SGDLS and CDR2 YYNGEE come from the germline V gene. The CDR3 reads CASSQITGNSGNTIYF. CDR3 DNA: TGTGCCAGCAGCCAAATCACAGGGAACTCTGGAAACACCATATATTTT.

The chain's CDR3 is CASSATVQEKLFF. The DNA for the CDR3 is TGTGCCAGCAGCGCGACAGTTCAGGAAAAACTGTTTTTT. The rearrangement uses TRBV7-8 and TRBJ1-4, with D possibly being TRBD1 (5 bases). Germline CDR1 is SGHVS and CDR2 is FQNEAQ. The CDR3 is made up of 13 amino acids. V shed 5 bases and J shed 8 bases, with 12 bases lying between them.

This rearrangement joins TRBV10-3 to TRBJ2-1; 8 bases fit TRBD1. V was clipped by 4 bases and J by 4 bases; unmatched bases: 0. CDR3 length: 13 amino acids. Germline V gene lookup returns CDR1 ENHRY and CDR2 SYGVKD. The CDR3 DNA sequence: TGTGCCATCAGTGGGACAGGGTACAATGAGCAGTTCTTC. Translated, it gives CAISGTGYNEQFF.